What follows are 9 T cell receptor beta chains derived from one specimen sequenced in a study of shared clonotypes between healthy human individuals. The repertoire was sequenced with immunoSEQ multiplex PCR; TCRdb's copy has only in-frame clones and lacks some. This table has a few million clones, approximately 94% appearing once. Sequencing used naive CD4+ T cells sorted from blood. Subset here: CD45RA+ positively selected. The source of these receptors is a man aged 18 to 35 in good health.

In nucleotides, the CDR3 is TGTGCCAGCAGCTTAGGGCCCGGGACAGGGGTGTCACCCCTCCACTTT. This encodes CASSLGPGTGVSPLHF. V usage is TRBV7-2 and J usage is TRBJ1-6, with 10 bases that match TRBD1. The V and J ends lost 1 base and 10 bases, in that order; junction bases with no gene match: 7. CDR3 length: 16 amino acids. CDR1 is SGHTA, CDR2 FQGNSA, per germline.

J is TRBJ1-4 and V is TRBV25-1; D unresolved. The V end was cut by 4 bases, the J end by 0 bases, with 15 bases between. The CDR3 runs to 17 residues. Germline CDR1 and CDR2: MGHDK and SYGVNS. CDR3 sequence reads: CASSAPVTRPTNEKLFF. The DNA of the CDR3 is TGTGCCAGCAGTGCCCCCGTCACAAGACCAACTAATGAAAAACTGTTTTTT. Supplemented by reference TRBV25-1 and TRBJ1-4, the full variable domain reads EADIYQTPRYLVIGTGKKITLECSQTMGHDKMYWYQQDPGMELHLIHYSYGVNSTEKGDLSSESTVSRIRTEHFPLTLESARPSHTSQYLCASSAPVTRPTNEKLFFGSGTQLSVL.

The chain is built from TRBV7-3 and TRBJ2-7; weak D call: TRBD1 (5 bases). The CDR3 is 12 residues long. V was trimmed by 9 bases and J by 6 bases, leaving 15 bases between them. The germline V gene encodes CDR1 SGHTA and CDR2 FQGTGA. The CDR3 bases are TGTGCCAGAGCTCGCGCAAGGGGCGAGCAGTACTTC. Its translation is CARARARGEQYF. Full variable domain (rest looked up from reference TRBV7-3 and TRBJ2-7): GAGVSQTPSNKVTEKGKYVELRCDPISGHTALYWYRQSLGQGPEFLIYFQGTGAADDSGLPNDRFFAVRPEGSVSTLKIQRTERGDSAVYLCARARARGEQYFGPGTRLTVT.

The chain joins TRBV5-1 to TRBJ2-4; TRBD2 agrees at 10 bases. This CDR3 spans 15 amino acids. Germline V CDR1 and CDR2: SGHRS, YFSETQ. Unmatched junction bases numbered 5, after V lost 2 bases and J lost 6 bases. The CDR3 is CASSFSGGAVNIQYF. The CDR3 nucleotides are TGCGCCAGCAGCTTCAGCGGGGGGGCCGTAAACATTCAGTACTTC. Full variable domain (remainder filled in from reference TRBV5-1 and TRBJ2-4): KAGVTQTPRYLIKTRGQQVTLSCSPISGHRSVSWYQQTPGQGLQFLFEYFSETQRNKGNFPGRFSGRQFSNSRSEMNVSTLELGDSALYLCASSFSGGAVNIQYFGAGTRLSVL.

For the CDR3, the DNA is TGTGCCAGCAGCTTAGGGGCCGCTGATACGCAGTATTTT. Translating it yields CASSLGAADTQYF. The J gene is TRBJ2-3, the V gene TRBV11-2, with D uncertain. The CDR3 spans 13 residues. V shed 1 base and J shed 6 bases, with 8 bases lying between them. Germline V lookup: CDR1 SGHAT, CDR2 FQNNGV.

The J gene is TRBJ2-7, the V gene TRBV19, with D unresolved. Germline V gene lookup returns CDR1 LNHDA and CDR2 SQIVND (reference sequence). The germline V and J ends were trimmed by 2 bases and 0 bases, with 11 bases remaining between them. The CDR3 extends over 15 amino acids. The CDR3 loop is CASSIYSGGSYEQYF. The CDR3 DNA follows: TGTGCCAGTAGTATATATAGTGGTGGCTCCTACGAGCAGTACTTC.

The chain uses TRBV18 and TRBJ2-3; 9 nucleotides match TRBD1. V trimming: 3 bases; J trimming: 0 bases; junction bases outside the gene matches: 7. The CDR3 length is 17 residues. Germline V CDR1 and CDR2: KGHSH, LQKENI. The CDR3: CASSPLQGAGSTDTQYF. The CDR3 bases are TGTGCCAGCTCACCTCTACAGGGGGCGGGAAGCACAGATACGCAGTATTTT.

The V call is TRBV7-9, the J call TRBJ2-2; TRBD1 matches 7 bases. V trimming: 5 bases; J trimming: 4 bases; junction bases outside the gene matches: 10. The germline CDR1 and CDR2 sequences are SEHNR and FQNEAQ (reference sequence). This CDR3 region has 16 residues. For the CDR3, the DNA is TGTGCCAGCAGCACACTCCGGACAGGAGGCACCGGGGAGCTGTTTTTT. It specifies CASSTLRTGGTGELFF.

The V call is TRBV10-3, the J call TRBJ2-2, with 8 bases identical to TRBD2. This CDR3 has 15 amino acids. Germline CDR1 ENHRY, CDR2 SYGVKD. V lost 6 bases to trimming and J lost 0 bases; unmatched junction nucleotides: 3. CDR3 nucleotides: TGTGCCATCAGGGCGGGGGGCTCGAACACCGGGGAGCTGTTTTTT. Its translation is CAIRAGGSNTGELFF.